This T cell receptor beta chain was identified in a study of robustness of blood B and T cell sequencing (dated by TCRdb to 2016 to 2019). Context from the whole study: The study was designed to determine how much peripheral blood is required to reliably characterize an individual's TCRbeta and IgG repertoires. As technical replicates, two replicate TCRbeta cDNA libraries were prepared from one shared RNA pool derived from a single 10 ml draw. In each of the 10 or so independently drawn blood samples, TCRbeta and IgG repertoires were quantified.

What the work shows at the level of the full study, not this receptor alone: Immediate fractionation was required for EDTA tubes, so the use of EDTA tubes in multi-site collections was limited. The 1,000 most abundant TCRbeta clonotypes from the pooled draws were detected in every single 10 ml sample. Combining 3 or 4 tubes (roughly 30-45 ml blood) brought coverage of the top 10,000 TCRbeta clonotypes close to saturation. No improvement in the overlap of rare TCRbeta clonotypes was observed when tubes were pooled, implying that much larger blood volumes would be needed for rare TCRbeta clonotypes to be captured. Evidence of cross-contamination, likely resulting from batch processing, was observed in one pair of TCRbeta libraries, and the UMI-sequence pairs shared between the two libraries were removed. TCRbeta rarefaction curves did not fully plateau, suggesting under-sequencing or many low-abundance clonotypes. When technical replicate libraries were compared, approximately 95% of the top 10,000 TCRbeta clonotypes in one library also turned up in the other.

V and J lose 3 bases and 3 bases, and a span of 12 bases separates them. Including the terminal cysteine and phenylalanine, the CDR3 comprises 15 residues. The DNA shown is the 45-base CDR3, in frame from base 1. Taken from the germline V gene (reference sequence), the CDR1 and CDR2 loops are MNHEY and SMNVEV. mRNA, which captures expressed receptors, was used instead of genomic DNA for quantification of TCRbeta repertoires. Without cell sorting, buffy coat leukocytes were collected into Trizol, and RNA was extracted using the Direct-zol RNA MiniPrep Plus kit. EDTA blood tubes were centrifuged immediately at 4°C to separate plasma, buffy coat and red blood cells. Turning to this clonotype: Its binding antigen is unknown. Per-base quality was not reported, and no clone a single base away is much larger than it.

Libraries came from PCR. TCRdb records Illumina MiSeq as the sequencer. Synthesis of cDNA relied on SMARTScribe reverse transcriptase together with a 5' template-switch oligo that added a universal priming site. A 12-nucleotide random unique molecular identifier (UMI) was carried by the template-switch oligo, and each cDNA molecule was tagged with this UMI. Chain-specific reverse primers targeted TCRbeta transcripts during reverse transcription. Residual template-switch adapters were removed by uracil DNA glycosylase treatment, and cDNA was purified using a Qiagen MinElute kit. The first PCR ran for approximately 23 cycles with KAPA HiFi HotStart ReadyMix and step-out primers, divided among four 50 microliter reactions. First-round PCR products were gel-purified before further amplification. Illumina Nextera adapters were added in a second 8-cycle PCR, after which libraries were purified and pooled. A 50-nucleotide 5' read captured the UMI barcode for each TCRbeta molecule. Regarding the original processing steps: The MIGEC toolkit was used to group reads by UMI into consensus reads. PEAR was used to merge forward and reverse consensus reads into final reads. Identical UMI-sequence pairs shared across libraries were treated as cross-sample contamination and removed by a custom decontamination script. MIGMAP, a wrapper around IgBLAST, was used for V(D)J assignment and CDR3 extraction. A TCR clonotype was defined by an identical V gene, J gene and CDR3 amino acid sequence; no sequencing was done for CDR1 and CDR2. The public reads were quality trimmed at Q25 with fastp and then assembled into clones with MiXCR by TCRdb, keeping productive beta chains. Every entry covers one CDR3 protein and lists the most common genes and DNA from its rows. TCRdb, rather than the study authors, made the V and J calls. The table for this sample lists over 3,500 distinct CDR3 sequences; about 50% of them were counted only once. The ten biggest clones cover more than 20% of the sample.

The sample consisted of peripheral blood. The sequence joins TRBV27 to TRBJ2-1, and possibly TRBD1, on 5 matching bases. This clonotype originated in a human donor in good health. The CDR3: CASSFGEGVYNEQFF. The DNA sequence is given as TGTGCCAGCAGTTTTGGGGAAGGGGTCTACAATGAGCAGTTCTTC.